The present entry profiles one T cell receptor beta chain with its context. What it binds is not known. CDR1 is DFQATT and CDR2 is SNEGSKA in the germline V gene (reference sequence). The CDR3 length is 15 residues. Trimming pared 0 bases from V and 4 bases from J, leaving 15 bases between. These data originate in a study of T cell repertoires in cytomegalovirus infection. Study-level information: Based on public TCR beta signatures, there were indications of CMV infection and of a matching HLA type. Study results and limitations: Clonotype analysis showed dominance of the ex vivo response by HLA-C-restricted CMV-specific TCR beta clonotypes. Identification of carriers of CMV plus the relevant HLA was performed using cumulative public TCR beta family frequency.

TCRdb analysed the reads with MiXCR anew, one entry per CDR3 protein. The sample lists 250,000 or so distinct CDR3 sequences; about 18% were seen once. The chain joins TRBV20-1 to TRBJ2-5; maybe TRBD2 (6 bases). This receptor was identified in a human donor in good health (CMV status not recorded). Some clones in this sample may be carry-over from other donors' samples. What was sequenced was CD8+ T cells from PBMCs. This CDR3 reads CSAREGPGTRETQYF. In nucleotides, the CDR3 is TGCAGTGCTAGAGAGGGACCGGGGACTCGAGAGACCCAGTACTTC.